This T cell receptor beta chain was found in a study of breast tumors, draining lymph nodes, adjacent tissues. Comment on this clonotype: Its antigen is currently unknown. Germline and junction disagree at one end, which may indicate a read error.

The lymph nodes were axillary draining lymph nodes from breast cancer patients. General study points: The lymph node origin of tumor T cells was framed as consistent with a hypothesis, not demonstrated. Compared with basal-like, luminal-like tumors shared significantly more repertoire with nontumor tissue. Tumors had less TCR diversity than lymph nodes, more than nontumor tissue. Data fit most tumor T cells coming from lymph node, expanding in tumor.

This CDR3 region has 15 residues. Germline lookup yields CDR1 MNHGY and CDR2 SVAAGI. One entry per CDR3 protein, called by TCRdb with MiXCR from the multiplex PCR reads. The sample includes some 85,000 distinct CDR3 sequences, approximately 30% of them seen just once. J is TRBJ2-1 and V is TRBV6-9; 7 bases line up with TRBD1. The specimen sequenced was axillary lymph node tissue. This sequence originates from a female donor with breast cancer. Some clones in this sample may be carry-over from other donors' samples. The DNA for the CDR3 is TGTGCCAGCAGCTCGACAGGGTGCCCCTACAATGAGCAGCTCTTC. Residues: CASSSTGCPYNEQLF.